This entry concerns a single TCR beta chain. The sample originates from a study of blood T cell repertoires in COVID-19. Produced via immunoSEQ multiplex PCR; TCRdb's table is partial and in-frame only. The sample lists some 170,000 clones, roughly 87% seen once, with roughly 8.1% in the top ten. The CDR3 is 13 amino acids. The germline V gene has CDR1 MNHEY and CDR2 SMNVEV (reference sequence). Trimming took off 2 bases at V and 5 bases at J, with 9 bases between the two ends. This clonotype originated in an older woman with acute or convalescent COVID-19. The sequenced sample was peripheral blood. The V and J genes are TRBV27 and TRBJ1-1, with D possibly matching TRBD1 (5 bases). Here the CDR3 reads CASSLRGGTEAFF. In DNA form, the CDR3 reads TGTGCCAGCAGTTTAAGGGGAGGGACTGAAGCTTTCTTT.